This T cell receptor beta chain is drawn from a study of Ad26.COV2.S vaccination and SARS-CoV-2 variants. Study results and caveats: Reported post-vaccination CD8+ and CD4+ T cell responses to spike showed substantial breadth.

This table comes from immunoSEQ multiplex PCR, and its TCRdb copy is limited to in-frame clones, with some not included. The sample yields about 98,000 clones, around 81% seen once. This CDR3 has 15 residues. V was clipped by 3 bases and J by 0 bases; unmatched bases: 0. Germline assignment: CDR1 LNHDA and CDR2 SQIVND (reference sequence). Comments on this clone: As yet, its antigen is unknown.

Sequenced here: peripheral blood, sampled after recovery from COVID-19. The source is a human donor who had recovered from COVID-19. The chain uses TRBV19 and TRBJ2-5, with TRBD2 identical over 11 bases. CDR3 protein: CASSMTSGDQETQYF. CDR3 nucleotides: TGTGCCAGTAGTATGACTAGCGGGGACCAAGAGACCCAGTACTTC.